This T cell receptor (beta chain) was retrieved from a study of T cell responses to AZD1222 COVID-19 vaccine. Study-level information: Analyses pooled second doses at about 4 or about 12 weeks.

Germline trimming cut 5 bases from V and 1 base from J; bases unmatched to any gene: 9. CDR3 length: 18 amino acids. Per germline, CDR1 SGHNT and CDR2 YENEEA. Details on this clone: Antigen unknown.

This table comes from immunoSEQ multiplex PCR, and its TCRdb copy is limited to in-frame clones, with some not included. The sample carries tens of thousands of clones, around 90% recorded once. Study outcomes and limitations: Baseline testing showed seropositivity in only six AZD1222 recipients. The study reported that nearly half of spike-specific TCRs target unmutated variant regions. Receipt of two AZD1222 doses was followed by a rise in Spike-specific TCR breadth and depth.

The input for sequencing was peripheral blood, taken on day 0 of AZD1222 vaccination. The chain uses TRBV11-3 and TRBJ2-1, with 12 bases identical to TRBD1. This clonotype was obtained from an adult in good health. This CDR3 is CASSPGQGAGGSYNEQFF. CDR3 nucleotides: TGTGCCAGCAGCCCGGGACAGGGGGCGGGGGGTTCCTACAATGAGCAGTTCTTC. Based on the CDR3 plus reference TRBV11-3 and TRBJ2-1, the full variable domain is EAGVVQSPRYKIIEKKQPVAFWCNPISGHNTLYWYLQNLGQGPELLIRYENEEAVDDSQLPKDRFSAERLKGVDSTLKIQPAELGDSAVYLCASSPGQGAGGSYNEQFFGPGTRLTVL.